A single sample is the source of the 20 T cell receptor beta chains below, sequenced in a study of control samples from healthy donors and cancer patients. Profiled with immunoSEQ multiplex PCR; TCRdb holds only in-frame clones, not every one. The profile shows 160,000 or so clones, about 94% of them singletons. Sample: blood. The source of these receptors is a woman aged 30 to 39 in good health.

This chain's CDR3 is CSARDFYEQYF. The CDR3 DNA follows: TGCAGTGCTAGAGATTTTTACGAGCAGTACTTC. The chain has TRBV20-1 and TRBJ2-7; no reliable D call. The CDR3 is made up of 11 amino acids. Between the trimmed V and J ends, which lost 0 bases and 4 bases, there was a span of 4 bases. Germline V CDR1 and CDR2: DFQATT, SNEGSKA (reference sequence).

V gene TRBV11-2 combines with J gene TRBJ1-3; D remains ambiguous. Germline-derived CDR1 and CDR2 are SGHAT and FQNNGV. CDR3 length equals 13 residues. The V end lost 7 bases, the J end lost 4 bases, and 11 bases lay between the germline ends. The CDR3 DNA is TGTGCCAGCACCGGGGAATACGGAAACACCATATATTTT. Protein product: CASTGEYGNTIYF.

The rearrangement joins TRBV27 to TRBJ2-3; tentatively, D is TRBD2 (5 bases). V was clipped by 8 bases and J by 1 base, with 16 bases between them. The CDR3 covers 15 residues. Germline CDR1 MNHEY, CDR2 SMNVEV (reference sequence). The CDR3 loop reads CASASRLLRTDTQYF. The DNA of the CDR3 is TGTGCCAGCGCCTCACGACTACTTCGCACAGATACGCAGTATTTT.

This chain uses TRBV9 with TRBJ1-4; possibly TRBD1 for D (6 bases). The germline gives CDR1 SGDLS, CDR2 YYNGEE. The length of the CDR3 is 17 residues. Trimming cost V 0 bases and J 0 bases, with 12 bases left between them. The CDR3 nucleotides read TGTGCCAGCAGCGTAGGGACAGCCTTAACAACTAATGAAAAACTGTTTTTT. Its protein is CASSVGTALTTNEKLFF. The full variable domain, with the rest looked up from reference TRBV9 and TRBJ1-4, is DSGVTQTPKHLITATGQRVTLRCSPRSGDLSVYWYQQSLDQGLQFLIQYYNGEERAKGNILERFSAQQFPDLHSELNLSSLELGDSALYFCASSVGTALTTNEKLFFGSGTQLSVL.

The CDR3 DNA is TGTGCCAGCAGGACCCAACTAGCGGGAGGCAATAGCTCCTACAATGAGCAGTTCTTC. Its translation: CASRTQLAGGNSSYNEQFF. The chain joins TRBV27 to TRBJ2-1, with 12 bases fitting TRBD2. The CDR3 runs 19 residues. V was clipped by 6 bases and J by 0 bases; unmatched bases: 12. CDR1 MNHEY and CDR2 SMNVEV come from the germline V gene (reference sequence).

The chain recombines TRBV2 with TRBJ2-4, with D hard to call. CDR3 size: 15 residues. Germline V lookup: CDR1 SNHLY, CDR2 FYNNEI. V lost 4 bases to trimming and J lost 0 bases, with 10 bases between them. The CDR3 DNA reads as TGTGCCAGCAGTGTGTCTTTAGGAGCCAAAAACATTCAGTACTTC. Protein sequence: CASSVSLGAKNIQYF. Based on the CDR3 plus reference TRBV2 and TRBJ2-4, the full variable domain is EPEVTQTPSHQVTQMGQEVILRCVPISNHLYFYWYRQILGQKVEFLVSFYNNEISEKSEIFDDQFSVERPDGSNFTLKIRSTKLEDSAMYFCASSVSLGAKNIQYFGAGTRLSVL.

V and J are TRBV28 and TRBJ1-5, with D hard to call. V was cut by 5 bases and J by 0 bases, with 14 bases left in between. The CDR3 length is 16 residues. Germline-derived CDR1 and CDR2 are MDHEN and SYDVKM. The CDR3 bases are TGTGCCAGCAGTCCAGGACGGAGATATAGCAATCAGCCCCAGCATTTT. It encodes CASSPGRRYSNQPQHF.

The V and J genes are TRBV2 and TRBJ1-5; possible D gene TRBD1, 6 bases. The length of the CDR3 is 15 residues. V lost 6 bases and J lost 0, with 12 bases in between. Germline CDR1 SNHLY, CDR2 FYNNEI. The CDR3 loop reads CASSAGQVSNQPQHF. CDR3 sequence (DNA): TGTGCCAGCAGCGCGGGACAAGTTAGCAATCAGCCCCAGCATTTT.

Points on this clone: Other DNA variants within this sample encode the same CDR3. The chain is built from TRBV28 and TRBJ2-7; 8 nucleotides agree with TRBD2. V gave up 6 bases and J gave up 0 bases; unmatched junction bases: 7. Germline V CDR1 and CDR2: MDHEN, SYDVKM. The CDR3 covers 15 residues. The CDR3 DNA reads TGTGCCAGCAGCTCGTCCGGGACTAGCTCCTACGAGCAGTACTTC. Residues: CASSSSGTSSYEQYF.

This clone was observed at least ten times. The chain uses TRBV7-9 and TRBJ2-7; the match to TRBD2 covers 7 bases. The junction had 7 bases not matched to a gene; V was cut back by 1 base and J by 4 bases. Germline CDR1 SEHNR, CDR2 FQNEAQ (reference sequence). There are 15 residues in the CDR3. CDR3 DNA sequence: TGTGCCAGCAGCTTAGATTCACTAGCGTTGTACGAGCAGTACTTC. Residues: CASSLDSLALYEQYF.

This chain uses TRBV7-2 with TRBJ1-2; D is unresolved. Trimming left V 7 bases short and J 3 bases short, with 15 bases between. This CDR3 spans 14 amino acids. Per the germline V gene, CDR1 is SGHTA and CDR2 is FQGNSA. Here the CDR3 DNA reads TGTGCCAGCACCCCTCAAGCTGACTACTATGGCTACACCTTC. Protein product: CASTPQADYYGYTF.

V gene TRBV6-1 combines with J gene TRBJ1-6; D remains unclear. The CDR3 runs 14 residues. Germline CDR1 reads MNHNS; CDR2 reads SASEGT. Trimming stripped 2 bases from V and 10 bases from J, with 12 bases between. In DNA form, the CDR3 reads TGTGCCAGCAGTGAAATAGACCCTAGGTCACCCCTCCACTTT. Its translation: CASSEIDPRSPLHF.

The V gene is TRBV21-1, the J gene TRBJ2-3; the DNA was not used to check the table's D call, TRBD1. TRBV21-1 is marked as a pseudogene. CDR3 length: 14 residues. This chain's CDR3 is CASSNGGSTDTQYF. The CDR3 DNA sequence: TGTGCCAGCAGCAATGGGGGCAGCACAGATACGCAGTATTTT.

The J gene is TRBJ1-1, the V gene TRBV6-5, with D tentatively TRBD1 (6 bases). V shed 5 bases and J shed 2 bases, with 15 bases lying between them. The CDR3 is 15 amino acids. Per the germline V gene, CDR1 is MNHEY and CDR2 is SVGAGI. The CDR3 DNA reads as TGTGCCAGCAGTATCCTTAGACAGGCCAACACTGAAGCTTTCTTT. Translation: CASSILRQANTEAFF.

The chain links TRBV28 to TRBJ2-2; D is tentatively TRBD1 or TRBD2 (5 bases each). The CDR3 runs to 16 residues. Trimming stripped 5 bases from V and 5 bases from J, with 18 bases between. CDR1 is MDHEN, CDR2 SYDVKM, per germline. The CDR3 DNA reads TGTGCCAGCAGTACCCCCTGGGGACCTGATACCGGGGAGCTGTTTTTT. This codes for CASSTPWGPDTGELFF.

The chain has TRBV12-3 or TRBV12-4 and TRBJ2-1; D is perhaps TRBD1 or TRBD2 (6 bases each). V was pared by 3 bases and J by 10 bases, with 13 bases between. This CDR3 is 13 amino acids long. The CDR3 reads CASSFGGTTEQFF. DNA for the CDR3: TGTGCCAGCAGTTTCGGAGGGACAACGGAGCAGTTCTTC.

This sequence joins TRBV27 and TRBJ2-1, with a tentative D call TRBD1 (5 bases). Germline V CDR1 and CDR2: MNHEY, SMNVEV (reference sequence). This CDR3 spans 15 amino acids. V lost 3 bases, J lost 7 bases, and 16 bases lay in between. The CDR3 is CASSFRPGFMNEQFF. In DNA, the CDR3 is TGTGCCAGCAGTTTCCGGCCAGGGTTTATGAATGAGCAGTTCTTC.

To note about this clone: Other DNA sequences from this sample encode an identical CDR3 as well. The V gene is TRBV6-6, the J gene TRBJ2-1, with 14 bases aligning to TRBD2. V dropped 5 bases and J dropped 10; count of bases not matched to a gene: 13. This CDR3 region has 17 residues. CDR1 is MNHNY and CDR2 is SVGAGI in the germline V gene (reference sequence). As DNA, the CDR3 is TGTGCCAGCAGTCCGGGACTAGCGGGAGAGGGGGGGCGGGAGCAGTTCTTC. Its protein is CASSPGLAGEGGREQFF.

The chain joins TRBV24-1 to TRBJ2-5, with 12 positions matching TRBD1. After removal of 4 bases from V and 7 bases from J, the junction contained 9 bases not matched to a gene. The germline V gene encodes CDR1 KGHDR and CDR2 SFDVKD. This CDR3 has 16 residues. The CDR3 region is CATSEMGQGAGGTQYF. The CDR3 nucleotides are TGTGCCACCAGTGAAATGGGACAGGGGGCTGGAGGGACCCAGTACTTC.

The count of this clone is one. At one end the junction does not follow the germline gene, possibly because of a read error. The chain links TRBV12-3 or TRBV12-4 to TRBJ1-6; D gene uncertain. The CDR3 is made up of 11 amino acids. This CDR3 reads CASSFGQARNF. CDR3 bases: TGTGCCAGCAGTTTTGGGCAGGCACGTAACTTT.